Below are 20 T cell receptor beta chains sequenced from a single sample in a study of blood T cell repertoires in COVID-19. The repertoire was sequenced with immunoSEQ multiplex PCR; TCRdb's copy has only in-frame clones and lacks some. The sample shows about 400,000 clones, around 90% of them seen only once. Sequencing was done on a sample of PBMCs or T cells enriched from blood (not recorded which). All receptors derive from a woman in her thirties or forties with acute COVID-19.

The chain has TRBV13 and TRBJ1-1, with 9 bases fitting TRBD1. This CDR3 contains 17 residues. Per the germline V gene, CDR1 is PRHDT and CDR2 is FYEKMQ (reference sequence). J gave up 3 bases and V 2 bases, and 10 bases lay outside the gene matches. CDR3 loop: CASSLRDRAQGDTEAFF. The CDR3 nucleotides read TGTGCCAGCAGCTTAAGGGACAGGGCCCAGGGGGACACTGAAGCTTTCTTT.

The chain has TRBV6-1 and TRBJ1-5, with 8 positions matching TRBD1. CDR3 size: 16 residues. The germline CDR1 and CDR2 sequences are MNHNS and SASEGT. V lost 1 base, J lost 6 bases, and 8 bases stayed unmatched. Here the CDR3 reads CASSEGVSGGSQPQHF. CDR3 nucleotide sequence: TGTGCCAGCAGTGAAGGGGTGTCAGGGGGCAGTCAGCCCCAGCATTTT.

CDR3 residues: CASSQGGVTEAFF. CDR3 coding DNA: TGTGCCAGCAGCCAAGGGGGCGTCACTGAAGCTTTCTTT. The gene calls are TRBV3-1 (or the pseudogene TRBV3-2) and TRBJ1-1, with D possibly matching TRBD1 (5 bases). V was shortened by 1 base and J by 4 bases, with 7 bases between the two germline ends. The CDR3 is made up of 13 amino acids. CDR1 is LGHDT and CDR2 is YNNKEL in the germline V gene (reference sequence).

The rearrangement links TRBV6-5 to TRBJ1-6; D uncertain. CDR1 is MNHEY, CDR2 SVGAGI, per germline. V lost 1 base, J lost 0 bases, and 7 bases lay in between. CDR3 length: 16 residues. The CDR3 DNA follows: TGTGCCAGCAGTTACTTCCCGAGCTCCTATAATTCACCCCTCCACTTT. Protein sequence: CASSYFPSSYNSPLHF.

The rearrangement uses TRBV19 and TRBJ2-4, with 8 bases lining up with TRBD1. The CDR3 length is 15 residues. J lost 4 bases, V lost 5 bases, and 7 bases had no gene match. The V gene's germline CDR1 is LNHDA and CDR2 SQIVND (reference sequence). The CDR3 DNA sequence: TGTGCCAGTAGTTTGACAGGGGCAGAAAAAAACATTCAGTACTTC. This codes for CASSLTGAEKNIQYF.

The rearrangement uses TRBV19 and TRBJ1-2, with no clear D. The ends were cut back, 4 bases at V and 8 bases at J, with 17 bases in the middle. In germline, CDR1 is LNHDA, CDR2 SQIVND (reference sequence). This CDR3 contains 14 residues. CDR3 coding DNA: TGTGCCAGTAGTACCCCGGGGTTTCTAGCGGGCTACACCTTC. It translates to CASSTPGFLAGYTF.

The chain has TRBV3-1 (or the pseudogene TRBV3-2) and TRBJ1-1; D is perhaps TRBD1 (5 bases). CDR3 size: 15 residues. Germline V lookup: CDR1 LGHDT, CDR2 YNNKEL (reference sequence). The V and J ends lost 4 bases and 0 bases respectively, with 12 bases between them. The CDR3 reads CASSLAGQLNTEAFF. In DNA, the CDR3 is TGTGCCAGCAGCCTCGCAGGGCAGTTGAACACTGAAGCTTTCTTT.

The V gene is TRBV28, the J gene TRBJ1-1; D not certain. The V gene's germline CDR1 is MDHEN and CDR2 SYDVKM. The V end was cut by 2 bases, the J end by 11 bases, with 12 bases between. The CDR3 runs to 12 residues. In DNA, the CDR3 is TGTGCCAGCAGTTTAGGGCTATCAATTGCTTTCTTT. This sequence encodes CASSLGLSIAFF.

V usage is TRBV23-1 and J usage is TRBJ2-7, with 7 positions matching TRBD1. TRBV23-1 is known as an ORF, though its function is uncertain. The CDR3 is 15 amino acids. The junction had 8 bases not matched to a gene; V was cut back by 1 base and J by 5 bases. The CDR3 bases are TGCGCCAGCAGTCAATTGAGGGGACAGAAACACGAGCAGTACTTC. This encodes CASSQLRGQKHEQYF.

This rearrangement joins TRBV6-2 or TRBV6-3 to TRBJ1-6, with 8 bases identical to TRBD1. V lost 4 bases, J lost 7 bases, and 9 bases stayed unmatched. Germline V CDR1 and CDR2: MNHEY, SVGEGT. This CDR3 region has 16 residues. The chain's CDR3 is CASSFPDRGRNSPLHF. In nucleotides, the CDR3 is TGTGCCAGCAGTTTCCCCGACAGGGGAAGGAATTCACCCCTCCACTTT.

The rearrangement uses TRBV25-1 and TRBJ2-5, with a tentative D call TRBD2 (5 bases). Germline V gives CDR1 MGHDK, CDR2 SYGVNS. V was shortened by 8 bases and J by 7 bases, with 14 bases between the two germline ends. This CDR3 is built from 12 residues. CDR3 DNA: TGTGCCAGCGGAGGTATCTGGGGGACCCAGTACTTC. Its translation is CASGGIWGTQYF. Using reference TRBV25-1 and TRBJ2-5 for the parts outside the CDR3, the full variable domain is EADIYQTPRYLVIGTGKKITLECSQTMGHDKMYWYQQDPGMELHLIHYSYGVNSTEKGDLSSESTVSRIRTEHFPLTLESARPSHTSQYLCASGGIWGTQYFGPGTRLLVL.

The chain uses TRBV13 and TRBJ1-2; D remains unclear. Germline V gene data show CDR1 as PRHDT and CDR2 as FYEKMQ (reference sequence). Deletions cut 5 bases from V and 1 base from J, with 14 bases between. The CDR3 totals 15 residues. In nucleotides, the CDR3 is TGTGCCAGCAGCCAAATGACTAGGAATAACTATGGCTACACCTTC. It codes for CASSQMTRNNYGYTF.

This rearrangement joins TRBV10-3 to TRBJ1-6; the D gene is possibly TRBD1 (5 bases). The CDR3 sequence is 12 residues long. The V end was cut by 9 bases, the J end by 6 bases, with 9 bases between. In germline, CDR1 is ENHRY, CDR2 SYGVKD. The CDR3: CAIRQLNSPLHF. The DNA for the CDR3 is TGTGCCATTCGACAGCTTAATTCACCCCTCCACTTT.

A few counts support this clone. The chain carries TRBV12-3 or TRBV12-4 and TRBJ2-2; unclear D gene. The CDR3 length is 12 residues. V was trimmed by 6 bases and J by 5 bases, leaving 7 bases between them. The CDR3 sequence is CASRSVTGELFF. CDR3 nucleotides: TGTGCCAGCAGGTCCGTAACCGGGGAGCTGTTTTTT.

The chain uses TRBV29-1 and TRBJ1-2, with D possibly matching TRBD1 (5 bases). V was pared by 6 bases and J by 6 bases, with 11 bases between. The CDR3 contains 11 residues. The germline V gene encodes CDR1 SQVTM and CDR2 ANQGSEA. The CDR3 sequence: CSVARGNGYTF. The CDR3, as DNA: TGCAGCGTCGCTCGGGGGAATGGCTACACCTTC.

This chain joins TRBV27 and TRBJ1-1; D is possibly TRBD1 (6 bases). Trimming took off 6 bases at V and 4 bases at J, with 15 bases between the two ends. The germline CDR1 and CDR2 sequences are MNHEY and SMNVEV (reference sequence). The CDR3 covers 14 residues. CDR3 bases: TGTGCCAGCAGACTCCCAGGGGTGGGCACTGAAGCTTTCTTT. Protein sequence: CASRLPGVGTEAFF.

This clone appeared a few times. The genes are TRBV5-1 and TRBJ1-1, with a weak D call TRBD1 (6 bases). This CDR3 is 14 amino acids long. The germline V and J ends were trimmed by 4 bases and 0 bases, with 10 bases remaining between them. The germline V gene encodes CDR1 SGHRS and CDR2 YFSETQ. CDR3 protein: CASSRGQMNTEAFF. DNA for the CDR3: TGCGCCAGCAGCAGAGGACAGATGAACACTGAAGCTTTCTTT.

The V gene is TRBV27, the J gene TRBJ1-1; 9 nucleotides align to TRBD1. CDR3 length: 12 residues. Germline V gene lookup returns CDR1 MNHEY and CDR2 SMNVEV (reference sequence). J lost 7 bases, V lost 6 bases, and 3 bases had no gene match. The CDR3, as DNA: TGTGCCAGCAGACAGGGGGCCGGTGAAGCTTTCTTT. This translates into CASRQGAGEAFF.

This chain joins TRBV2 and TRBJ2-7, with D possibly TRBD2 on 5 matching bases. V lost 7 bases to trimming and J lost 9 bases, with 16 bases between them. CDR3 length equals 12 residues. Germline V CDR1 and CDR2: SNHLY, FYNNEI. Here the CDR3 reads CASKEEGAGQYF. CDR3 coding DNA: TGTGCCAGCAAGGAAGAGGGTGCGGGGCAGTACTTC.

This clone was seen once. The chain links TRBV6-5 to TRBJ1-2, with 9 bases lining up with TRBD1. After removal of 2 bases from V and 4 bases from J, the junction contained 2 bases not matched to a gene. Germline CDR1 is MNHEY and CDR2 is SVGAGI. The CDR3 is 14 amino acids. CDR3 nucleotides: TGTGCCAGCAGTTACAGGGGACAGGGCTATGGCTACACCTTC. The encoded protein is CASSYRGQGYGYTF.